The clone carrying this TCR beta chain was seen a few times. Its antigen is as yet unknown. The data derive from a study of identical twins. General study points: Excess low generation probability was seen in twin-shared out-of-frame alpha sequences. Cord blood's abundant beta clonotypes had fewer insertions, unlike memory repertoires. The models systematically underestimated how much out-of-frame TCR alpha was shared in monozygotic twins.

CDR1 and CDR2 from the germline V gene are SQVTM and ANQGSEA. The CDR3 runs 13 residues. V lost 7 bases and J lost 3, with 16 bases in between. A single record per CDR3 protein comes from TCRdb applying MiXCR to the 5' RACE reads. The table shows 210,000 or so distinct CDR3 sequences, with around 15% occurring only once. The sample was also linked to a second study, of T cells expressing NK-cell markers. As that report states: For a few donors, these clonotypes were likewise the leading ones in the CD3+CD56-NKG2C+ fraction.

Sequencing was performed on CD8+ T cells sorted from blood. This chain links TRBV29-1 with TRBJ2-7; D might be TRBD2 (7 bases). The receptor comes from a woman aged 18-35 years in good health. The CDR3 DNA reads TGCAGCGCCCTTCAAGGGGGGGGCTACGAGCAGTACTTC. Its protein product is CSALQGGGYEQYF.